This T cell receptor (beta chain) stems from a study of CD8+CD57+ T cells in acquired aplastic anemia. Study-wide context: Mean yield of DNA from sorted CD4+ and CD8+ cells was 3.2 ug.

Germline values: CDR1 DFQATT, CDR2 SNEGSKA (reference sequence). This CDR3 is 14 amino acids long. Trimming took off 0 bases at V and 5 bases at J, with 14 bases between the two ends. The template used for profiling TCR beta VDJ and CDR3 was genomic DNA. From the reads, TCRdb called clonotypes with MiXCR, one entry per CDR3 protein. The sample holds approximately 98,000 distinct CDR3 sequences, around 68% seen once. Sequenced patients had shown CD8+CD57+ cell expansion by flow cytometry. The sample consisted of sorted CD4+, CD8+, or CD8+CD57+ T cells (not recorded which) from PBMCs. V usage is TRBV20-1 and J usage is TRBJ2-7; D may be TRBD2 (5 bases). This TCR was recovered from a human donor with aplastic anemia. CDR3 residues: CSAREGEGPHEQYF. The CDR3 DNA reads as TGCAGTGCTAGAGAGGGTGAGGGTCCCCACGAGCAGTACTTC.